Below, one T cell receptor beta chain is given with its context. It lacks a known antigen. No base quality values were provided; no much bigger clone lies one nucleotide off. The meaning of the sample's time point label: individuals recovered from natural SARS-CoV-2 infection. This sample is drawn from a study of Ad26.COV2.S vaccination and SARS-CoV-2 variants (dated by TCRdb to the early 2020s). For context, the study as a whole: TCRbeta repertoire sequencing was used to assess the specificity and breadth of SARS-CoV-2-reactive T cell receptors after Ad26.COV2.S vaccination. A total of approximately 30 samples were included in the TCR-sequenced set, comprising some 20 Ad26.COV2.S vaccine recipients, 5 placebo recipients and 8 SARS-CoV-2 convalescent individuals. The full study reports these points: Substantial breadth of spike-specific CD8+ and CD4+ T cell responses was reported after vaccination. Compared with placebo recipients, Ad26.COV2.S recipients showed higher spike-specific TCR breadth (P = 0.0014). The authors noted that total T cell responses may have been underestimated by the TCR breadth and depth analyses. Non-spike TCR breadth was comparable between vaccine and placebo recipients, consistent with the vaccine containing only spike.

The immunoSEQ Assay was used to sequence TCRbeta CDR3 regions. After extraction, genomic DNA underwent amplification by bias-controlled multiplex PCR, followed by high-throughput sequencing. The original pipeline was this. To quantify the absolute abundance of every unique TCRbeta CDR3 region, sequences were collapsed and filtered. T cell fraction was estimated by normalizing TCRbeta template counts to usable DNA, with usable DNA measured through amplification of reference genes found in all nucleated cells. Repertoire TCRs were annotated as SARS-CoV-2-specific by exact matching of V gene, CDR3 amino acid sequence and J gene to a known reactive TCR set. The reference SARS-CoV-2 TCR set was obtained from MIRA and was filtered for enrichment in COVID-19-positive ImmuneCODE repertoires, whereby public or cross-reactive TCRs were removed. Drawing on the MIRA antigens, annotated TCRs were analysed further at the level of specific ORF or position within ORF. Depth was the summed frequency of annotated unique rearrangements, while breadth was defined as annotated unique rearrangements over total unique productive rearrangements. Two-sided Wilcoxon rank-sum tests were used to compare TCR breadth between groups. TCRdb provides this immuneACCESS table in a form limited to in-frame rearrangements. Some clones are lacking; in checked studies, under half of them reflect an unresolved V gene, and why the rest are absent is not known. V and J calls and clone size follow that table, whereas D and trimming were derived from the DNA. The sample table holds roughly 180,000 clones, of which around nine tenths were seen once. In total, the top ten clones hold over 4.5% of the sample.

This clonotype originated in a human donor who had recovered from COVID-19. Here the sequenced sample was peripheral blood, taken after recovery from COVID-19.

This receptor carries the CDR3 CASSVGNTNYGYTF. The DNA reads TGTGCCAGCAGCGTAGGTAATACCAACTATGGCTACACCTTC. The rearranged chain carries TRBV9 and TRBJ1-2; no D segment can be confidently identified. The CDR3 measures 14 amino acids from cysteine to phenylalanine. This entry keeps only the CDR3 DNA: 42 bases, framed from base 1. The junction shows trimming of 0 bases on V and 2 bases on J, plus 8 bases between the germline ends. Taken from the germline V gene, the CDR1 and CDR2 loops are SGDLS and YYNGEE.